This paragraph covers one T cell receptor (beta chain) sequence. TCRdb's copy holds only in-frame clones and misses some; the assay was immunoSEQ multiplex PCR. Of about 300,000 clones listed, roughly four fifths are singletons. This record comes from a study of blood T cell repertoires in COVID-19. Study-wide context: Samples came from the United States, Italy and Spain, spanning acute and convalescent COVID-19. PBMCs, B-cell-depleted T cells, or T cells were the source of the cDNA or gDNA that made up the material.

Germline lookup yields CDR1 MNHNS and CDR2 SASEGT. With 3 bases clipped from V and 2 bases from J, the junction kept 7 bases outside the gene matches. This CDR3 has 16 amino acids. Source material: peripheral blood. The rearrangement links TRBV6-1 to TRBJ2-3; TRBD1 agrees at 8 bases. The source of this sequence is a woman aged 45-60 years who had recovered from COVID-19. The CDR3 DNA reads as TGTGCCAGCAGTGAGCGCGACAGGGGAGACACAGATACGCAGTATTTT. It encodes CASSERDRGDTDTQYF.